This T cell receptor (beta chain) came from a study of cytotoxic CD8 clonotypes in ibrutinib-treated CLL. Study-wide context: Samples averaged 255,043 productive templates and approximately 100,000 productive rearrangements.

The CDR3 is made up of 15 amino acids. The J segment lost 1 base and the V segment lost 5 bases, leaving 8 bases of the junction unmatched. Germline assignment: CDR1 MNHEY and CDR2 SMNVEV (reference sequence). Data came from immunoSEQ multiplex PCR; TCRdb stores just in-frame clones and leaves some out. Seen here are just over 65,000 clones, 68% observed once, and the top ten hold 5.7%. Sample: PBMCs, taken after 12 months of ibrutinib treatment. The chain recombines TRBV27 with TRBJ2-7, with 7 bases that match TRBD1. This TCR derives from a human donor with chronic lymphocytic leukemia. The CDR3 sequence: CASSPGTASSYEQYF. CDR3 in DNA: TGTGCCAGCAGTCCCGGGACAGCCTCTTCCTACGAGCAGTACTTC.